The 5 T cell receptor beta chains below come from one sample, sequenced in a study of blood T cell repertoires in COVID-19. Here immunoSEQ multiplex PCR was the method, and the copy in TCRdb shows in-frame clones only, minus some. The sample holds fewer than 40,000 clones; 78% are singletons and the top ten take around 35%. The sequenced sample was peripheral blood. These receptors came from a man in his 60s with acute or convalescent COVID-19.

V usage is TRBV6-2 or TRBV6-3 and J usage is TRBJ2-2; D unresolved. The CDR3 is 12 residues long. Trimming stripped 5 bases from V and 2 bases from J, with 3 bases between. Germline-derived CDR1 and CDR2 are MNHEY and SVGEGT. The CDR3 DNA reads as TGTGCCAGCAGTACTAACACCGGGGAGCTGTTTTTT. This sequence encodes CASSTNTGELFF.

The chain joins TRBV19 to TRBJ2-5; TRBD2 matches 7 bases. The germline CDR1 and CDR2 sequences are LNHDA and SQIVND (reference sequence). With 4 bases clipped from V and 4 bases from J, the junction kept 3 bases outside the gene matches. The CDR3 runs to 13 residues. Here the CDR3 reads CASSTVAGETQYF. The CDR3 DNA reads TGTGCCAGTAGTACGGTAGCGGGAGAGACCCAGTACTTC.

The chain has TRBV10-1 and TRBJ2-3; 12 nucleotides align to TRBD2. This CDR3 is 17 amino acids long. V lost 2 bases to trimming and J lost 8 bases; unmatched junction nucleotides: 11. Per germline, CDR1 WNHNN and CDR2 SYGVQD (reference sequence). This CDR3 reads CASSEPSGRVEPGTQYF. CDR3 coding DNA: TGCGCCAGCAGTGAGCCTAGCGGGAGGGTCGAGCCGGGTACGCAGTATTTT.

J is TRBJ2-6 and V is TRBV7-6; a possible D gene is TRBD1 (5 bases). Germline CDR1 and CDR2: SGHVS and FNYEAQ. Trimming pared 5 bases from V and 4 bases from J, leaving 21 bases between. The CDR3 length is 18 residues. The CDR3 nucleotides are TGTGCCAGCAGCGGGCAAGGGGCGAGGTTACCGGGGGCCAACGTCCTGACTTTC. Translated: CASSGQGARLPGANVLTF.

The chain links TRBV6-5 to TRBJ1-3; D gene ambiguous. The CDR3 consists of 15 residues. Germline-derived CDR1 and CDR2 are MNHEY and SVGAGI. Trimming took 6 bases from V and 8 from J, leaving 20 bases between them. The CDR3 here is CASSTQVLVRDTIYF. CDR3 sequence (DNA): TGTGCCAGCAGCACCCAGGTCCTCGTAAGAGACACCATATATTTT.